The 19 T cell receptor beta chains presented below share a single source sample, sequenced in a study of blood T cell repertoires in COVID-19. The method was immunoSEQ multiplex PCR; TCRdb's version includes in-frame clones alone and lacks a portion of them. The table records about 220,000 clones, about 85% of them present only once. Specimen: peripheral blood. The receptors were sampled from a woman aged 60-70 years who had recovered from COVID-19.

V is TRBV5-1 and J is TRBJ1-1, with 7 bases identical to TRBD1. Losses at the gene ends were 0 bases for V and 1 base for J; bases not matched to a gene: 9. Germline V gene data show CDR1 as SGHRS and CDR2 as YFSETQ. The CDR3 sequence is 17 residues long. CDR3 region: CASSLAMEGAANTEAFF. The CDR3 DNA sequence: TGCGCCAGCAGCTTGGCCATGGAGGGGGCGGCGAACACTGAAGCTTTCTTT.

The V and J genes are TRBV3-1 (or the pseudogene TRBV3-2) and TRBJ1-3, with 7 bases lining up with TRBD1. Germline V gene sequence: CDR1 LGHDT, CDR2 YNNKEL (reference sequence). The CDR3 contains 15 residues. Trimming cost V 4 bases and J 0 bases; bases outside gene matches: 3. CDR3 region: CASSLGQASGNTIYF. In DNA, the CDR3 is TGTGCCAGCAGCCTAGGACAGGCCTCTGGAAACACCATATATTTT.

This rearrangement joins TRBV9 to TRBJ2-2, with D perhaps TRBD2 (6 bases). Germline V gene lookup returns CDR1 SGDLS and CDR2 YYNGEE. Trimming removed 2 bases from V and 5 bases from J, with 13 bases in between. The CDR3 covers 15 residues. The CDR3: CASSVSGSETGELFF. For the CDR3, the DNA is TGTGCCAGCAGCGTCTCCGGGAGCGAAACCGGGGAGCTGTTTTTT.

This clone was recorded once. The J gene is TRBJ2-3, the V gene TRBV7-2, with TRBD1 matching 10 bases. V lost 2 bases, J lost 4 bases, and 6 bases stayed unmatched. Germline CDR1 and CDR2: SGHTA and FQGNSA. The CDR3 is 16 amino acids. This CDR3 reads CASSLMTGGLADTQYF. CDR3 nucleotides: TGTGCCAGCAGCTTAATGACAGGGGGCCTTGCAGATACGCAGTATTTT.

The chain's CDR3 is CASSLSGSTDTQYF. The CDR3 DNA reads as TGCGCCAGCAGCTTAAGCGGAAGCACAGATACGCAGTATTTT. The chain uses TRBV4-3 and TRBJ2-3, with a tentative D call TRBD2 (5 bases). CDR3 length: 14 amino acids. Per the germline V gene, CDR1 is LGHNA and CDR2 is YSLEER. The V gene lost 5 bases and the J gene lost 0 bases, with 9 bases spanning the gap.

The chain links TRBV2 to TRBJ2-6; 7 bases map to TRBD1. V lost 4 bases to trimming and J lost 10 bases; unmatched junction nucleotides: 1. This CDR3 region has 12 residues. The germline CDR1 and CDR2 sequences are SNHLY and FYNNEI. CDR3 nucleotide sequence: TGTGCCAGCAGTGTGACAGGGAACGTCCTGACTTTC. It translates to CASSVTGNVLTF.

The V call is TRBV9, the J call TRBJ1-1, with 8 bases fitting TRBD1. In germline, CDR1 is SGDLS, CDR2 YYNGEE. The V and J ends lost 5 bases and 1 base, in that order; junction bases with no gene match: 4. CDR3 length: 14 residues. The CDR3 DNA is TGTGCCAGCAGTGCGACAGGGGCGAACACTGAAGCTTTCTTT. Translated, it gives CASSATGANTEAFF.

The chain links TRBV18 to TRBJ2-5, with 8 bases that match TRBD1. The CDR3 covers 16 residues. V was clipped by 1 base and J by 5 bases; unmatched bases: 9. Germline CDR1 and CDR2: KGHSH and LQKENI. Here the CDR3 reads CASSPRRTGSSETQYF. CDR3 DNA: TGTGCCAGCTCACCACGGAGGACAGGGTCTTCGGAGACCCAGTACTTC.

The rearrangement joins TRBV7-9 to TRBJ2-1, with 12 bases fitting TRBD2. Trimming took 5 bases from V and 7 from J; bases not matched to a gene: 9. The germline V gene encodes CDR1 SEHNR and CDR2 FQNEAQ (reference sequence). The CDR3 is 16 amino acids. CDR3 in DNA: TGTGCCAGCAGCCCGCGGCTAGCGGGGGGGCTTAATGAGCAGTTCTTC. Translated, it gives CASSPRLAGGLNEQFF. Full variable domain (missing parts from reference TRBV7-9 and TRBJ2-1): DTGVSQNPRHKITKRGQNVTFRCDPISEHNRLYWYRQTLGQGPEFLTYFQNEAQLEKSRLLSDRFSAERPKGSFSTLEIQRTEQGDSAMYLCASSPRLAGGLNEQFFGPGTRLTVL.

The rearrangement joins TRBV6-1 to TRBJ2-7; possible D gene TRBD2, 6 bases. This CDR3 has 15 residues. Trimming removed 1 base at V and 2 bases at J, with 12 bases between. Germline V gives CDR1 MNHNS, CDR2 SASEGT. CDR3 bases: TGTGCCAGCAGTGAAGAGGAGGGCGCGACCTACGAGCAGTACTTC. It encodes CASSEEEGATYEQYF.

This clone was found a few times. This chain connects TRBV6-1 to TRBJ1-1; TRBD1 matches 8 bases. The ends lost 3 bases at V and 10 bases at J; junction bases unmatched: 7. This CDR3 is 13 amino acids long. The germline gives CDR1 MNHNS, CDR2 SASEGT. The CDR3 spells CASSDVQGARAFF. The CDR3 region has the DNA TGTGCCAGCAGTGATGTCCAGGGGGCGCGAGCTTTCTTT.

Points on this clone: This CDR3 is also generated by other DNA sequences in the sample. The chain employs TRBV5-1 and TRBJ1-6, with 10 bases that match TRBD1. CDR1 SGHRS and CDR2 YFSETQ come from the germline V gene. This CDR3 has 14 amino acids. Trimming took 4 bases from V and 7 from J; bases not matched to a gene: 2. The CDR3 nucleotides are TGCGCCAGCAGCCGGGGACAGGGGAATTCACCCCTCCACTTT. Amino acid sequence: CASSRGQGNSPLHF.

The chain carries TRBV7-9 and TRBJ2-3, with D possibly being TRBD2 (5 bases). Deletions cut 6 bases from V and 0 bases from J, with 10 bases between. This CDR3 has 14 residues. The germline CDR1 and CDR2 sequences are SEHNR and FQNEAQ (reference sequence). CDR3 loop: CASSPRRSTDTQYF. The CDR3 bases are TGTGCCAGCAGTCCACGGAGGAGCACAGATACGCAGTATTTT. Full variable domain (remainder filled in from reference TRBV7-9 and TRBJ2-3): DTGVSQNPRHKITKRGQNVTFRCDPISEHNRLYWYRQTLGQGPEFLTYFQNEAQLEKSRLLSDRFSAERPKGSFSTLEIQRTEQGDSAMYLCASSPRRSTDTQYFGPGTRLTVL.

The chain links TRBV30 to TRBJ1-1, with TRBD1 matching over 8 bases. Germline CDR1 GTSNPN, CDR2 SVGIG (reference sequence). V lost 2 bases and J lost 1; bases outside the gene matches: 9. The CDR3 extends over 16 amino acids. The CDR3 reads CAWSPPRTGPNTEAFF. CDR3 coding DNA: TGTGCCTGGAGTCCTCCCAGGACAGGGCCGAACACTGAAGCTTTCTTT.

The CDR3 loop is CASSPGQGKSNQPQHF. The CDR3 nucleotides read TGTGCCAGCAGTCCCGGACAGGGGAAGAGCAATCAGCCCCAGCATTTT. The chain couples TRBV6-6 to TRBJ1-5, with 9 positions matching TRBD1. CDR1 MNHNY and CDR2 SVGAGI come from the germline V gene (reference sequence). This CDR3 is built from 16 residues. The J segment lost 1 base and the V segment lost 5 bases, leaving 6 bases of the junction unmatched.

V and J are TRBV30 and TRBJ2-7; maybe TRBD1 (6 bases). The germline V gene encodes CDR1 GTSNPN and CDR2 SVGIG (reference sequence). Between the trimmed V and J ends, which lost 5 bases and 2 bases, there was a span of 13 bases. This CDR3 region has 13 residues. CDR3 loop: CAWVPDRTYEQYF. CDR3 bases: TGTGCCTGGGTACCGGACAGAACCTACGAGCAGTACTTC.

V and J are TRBV5-6 and TRBJ1-2; the match to TRBD1 covers 7 bases. CDR1 and CDR2 from the germline V gene are SGHDT and YYEEEE. The CDR3 consists of 15 residues. After removal of 3 bases from V and 4 bases from J, the junction contained 9 bases not matched to a gene. The DNA for the CDR3 is TGTGCCAGCAGCTCCACCCCGACAGGGCTCTATGGCTACACCTTC. Encoded protein: CASSSTPTGLYGYTF.

This clone has a handful of counts. The genes are TRBV5-1 and TRBJ1-2; possible D gene TRBD1, 5 bases. CDR3 length: 13 residues. Germline loops: CDR1 SGHRS, CDR2 YFSETQ. V lost 4 bases, J lost 4 bases, and 11 bases lay in between. This CDR3 reads CASSVQGGYGYTF. The CDR3 DNA reads TGCGCCAGCAGCGTGCAGGGCGGCTATGGCTACACCTTC.

In this sample, this clone turned up many times. The chain's CDR3 is CASSQDRVGGQYF. The CDR3 DNA follows: TGCGCCAGCAGCCAAGACAGGGTCGGCGGGCAGTACTTC. This sequence joins TRBV4-1 and TRBJ2-7; tentative D call: TRBD1 (5 bases). The CDR3 totals 13 residues. Germline CDR1 MGHRA, CDR2 YSYEKL. V lost 0 bases and J 9 bases, leaving 12 bases between the germline ends.